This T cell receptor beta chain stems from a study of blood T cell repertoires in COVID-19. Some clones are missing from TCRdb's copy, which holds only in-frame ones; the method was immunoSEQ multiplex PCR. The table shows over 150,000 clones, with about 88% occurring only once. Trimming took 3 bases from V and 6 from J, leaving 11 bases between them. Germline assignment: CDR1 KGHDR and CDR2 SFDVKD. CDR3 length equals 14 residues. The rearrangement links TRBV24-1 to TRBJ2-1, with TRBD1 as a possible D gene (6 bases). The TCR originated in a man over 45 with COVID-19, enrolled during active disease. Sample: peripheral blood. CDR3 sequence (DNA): TGTGCCACCAGTGATGCAGGGGTTGGCAATGAGCAGTTCTTC. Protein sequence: CATSDAGVGNEQFF.